Listed below are T cell receptor beta chains from one sample, sequenced in a study of T cells in Graves' hyperthyroidism and ophthalmopathy. TCRdb re-called the multiplex PCR reads through MiXCR, storing one row per CDR3 protein. The sample carries 730,000 or so distinct CDR3 sequences, approximately 18% recorded once. The source material was blood. The receptors shown here come from a woman in her fifties or sixties with Graves' hyperthyroidism that later progressed to Graves' ophthalmopathy. Each CDR3 is given with its conserved first and last residue. D genes are given only for firm matches. Some rows mark clone size as missing; the rest say once, few, many or name a class of expanded clone.

>TRBJ2-7|TRBV20-1|-|-
TGCAGTGCTAGAGCTCTACCGGGACGCACCTACGAGCAGTACTTC
CSARALPGRTYEQYF
>TRBJ2-7|TRBV7-9|TRBD2|few
TGTGCCAGCAGCCCCGGGGGTGGAGCAGACCTAGCGGGGTACGAGCAGTACTTC
CASSPGGGADLAGYEQYF
>TRBJ1-2|TRBV19|-|-
TGTGCCACCTACGCGGGGTTCAAGGCTTACACCTTC
CATYAGFKAYTF
>TRBJ2-1|TRBV5-1|-|-
TGCGCCAGCCGGACGGAGAGAATGGATGAGCAGTTCTTC
CASRTERMDEQFF
>TRBJ2-2|TRBV3-1|-|many
TGTGCCAGCAGCCAAGTATCGGAGATCTGGGGGAACGGGGAGCTGTTTTTT
CASSQVSEIWGNGELFF
>TRBJ2-1|TRBV29-1|-|-
TGCAGCGCAAGGGACATTTCCTACAATGAGCAGTTCTTC
CSARDISYNEQFF
>TRBJ1-2|TRBV20-1|-|-
TGCAGTGCTAGAGTCTTTGGCTCCTCCTATGGCTACACCTTC
CSARVFGSSYGYTF
>TRBJ1-2|TRBV5-1|-|few
TGCGCCAGCAGCTCCGACTCGCGACTGGGCGATGGCTACACCTTC
CASSSDSRLGDGYTF
>TRBJ2-2|TRBV3-1|-|-
TGTGCCAGCAGCAAAGACTGGACGACTAACAGCGGGGAGCTGTTTTTT
CASSKDWTTNSGELFF
>TRBJ2-3|TRBV20-1|TRBD2|few
TGCAGTGCGATTGGACTAGCGGGGGGGTATTCTAGCACAGATACGCAGTATTTT
CSAIGLAGGYSSTDTQYF
>TRBJ2-1|TRBV5-1|-|many
TGCGCCAGCAGCTTGGAGGGGGGCGCCTACAATGAGCAGTTCTTC
CASSLEGGAYNEQFF
>TRBJ2-7|TRBV3-1|TRBD1|many
TGTGCCAGCAGCCTCCGGGACAGGAGTAACGAGCAGTACTTC
CASSLRDRSNEQYF
>TRBJ1-2|TRBV6-2/TRBV6-3|-|-
TGTGCCAGCAGTTACGACAGATACTATGGCTACACCTTC
CASSYDRYYGYTF
>TRBJ2-7|TRBV6-5|-|-
TGTGCCAGCAGTTACGGGGTTGCCTACGAGCAGTACTTC
CASSYGVAYEQYF
>TRBJ1-5|TRBV30|TRBD1|-
TGTGCCTGGAGTCCCGGGACAGGGGGTTATCAGCCCCAGCATTTT
CAWSPGTGGYQPQHF
>TRBJ1-5|TRBV15|-|few
TGTGCCACCAGCAGAGTACCCCTGCATAGCGATCAGCCCCAGCATTTT
CATSRVPLHSDQPQHF
>TRBJ2-5|TRBV6-1|TRBD1|few
TGTGCCAGCACTCACCCGGGACAGGGGGCGAATCCGTACCAAGAGACCCAGTACTTC
CASTHPGQGANPYQETQYF
>TRBJ2-7|TRBV6-1|TRBD2|many
TGTGCCAGCATTTCAGGACTGACTAGCGGGGCCTACGAGCAGTACTTC
CASISGLTSGAYEQYF
>TRBJ1-3|TRBV5-1|-|-
TGCGCCAGCAGGGCCAACACCGACTCTGGAAACACCATATATTTT
CASRANTDSGNTIYF
>TRBJ1-6|TRBV12-3/TRBV12-4|-|few
TGTGCCAGCAGCTCCCGGAACTATAATTCACCCCTCCACTTT
CASSSRNYNSPLHF
>TRBJ1-1|TRBV20-1|TRBD1|-
TGCAGAGTCGGGACAGGGGACATGAACACTGAAGCTCTCTTT
CRVGTGDMNTEALF
>TRBJ1-5|TRBV20-1|-|-
TGCAGTGCCACAGGGTTTAGCAATCAGCCCCAGCATTTT
CSATGFSNQPQHF
>TRBJ1-1|TRBV19|TRBD1|few
TGTGCCAGTAGTAGGGACAGGAGCCTGAACACTGAAGCTTTCTTT
CASSRDRSLNTEAFF
>TRBJ2-3|TRBV20-1|-|-
TGCAGTGCTAGTCCGGACAGCAGGGATACGCAGTATTTT
CSASPDSRDTQYF
>TRBJ2-7|TRBV9|-|-
TGTGCCAGCAGCGTAGGATGGGCCACAGGAACAACCTACGAGCAGTACTTC
CASSVGWATGTTYEQYF
>TRBJ1-2|TRBV15|TRBD1|few
TGTGCCACCAGCTCACAGGGGGACTATGGCTACACCTTC
CATSSQGDYGYTF
>TRBJ1-5|TRBV19|-|-
TGTGCCAGTAGTATAGAAAGGAATCAGCCCCAGCATTTT
CASSIERNQPQHF
>TRBJ1-2|TRBV27|-|once
TGTGCCAGCAGTTTAATGGGGGCACGGGGCTACACCTTC
CASSLMGARGYTF
>TRBJ2-2|TRBV12-3/TRBV12-4|TRBD2|many
TGTGCCAGCAGTTCGGCGGGGGGCTGGGAGCTGTTTTTT
CASSSAGGWELFF
>TRBJ1-1|TRBV19|-|few
TGTGCCAGTAGTGCTCAGGGGTTTCGGACTGAAGCTTTCTTT
CASSAQGFRTEAFF
>TRBJ2-3|TRBV5-5|-|many
TGTGCCAGCAGCTTACTCCCCAGGGCGGTCGCAGATACGCAGTATTTT
CASSLLPRAVADTQYF
>TRBJ1-2|TRBV10-3|-|-
TGTGCCATCAGTGTGGGGCGCTCTGAGGGAGGCTACACCTTC
CAISVGRSEGGYTF
>TRBJ2-1|TRBV10-3|TRBD1|-
TGTGCCATCAAGGGGACAGGGGTTAGCAATGAGCAGTTCTTC
CAIKGTGVSNEQFF
>TRBJ2-7|TRBV7-9|TRBD1|-
TGTGCCAGCAGCCAAGGCAGGGGGAGCTCCTACGAGCAGTACTTC
CASSQGRGSSYEQYF
>TRBJ2-5|TRBV7-9|-|few
TGTGCCAGCAGCTTACCAACCTCTAAGATAAGGGCTGTGGAAGAGACCCAGTACTTC
CASSLPTSKIRAVEETQYF
>TRBJ2-3|TRBV4-2|TRBD1|few
TGTGCCAGCAGCCAAGAGGCAGGACAGGGTGTCACAGATACGCAGTATTTT
CASSQEAGQGVTDTQYF
>TRBJ2-1|TRBV3-1|-|many
TGTGCCAGCAGCCAAGACCCTCGCTCCTACAATGAGCAGTTCTTC
CASSQDPRSYNEQFF
>TRBJ2-5|TRBV18|TRBD2|-
TGTGCCAGCTCGGGCGGCGGGGGAATGGAGACCCAGTACTTC
CASSGGGGMETQYF
>TRBJ2-1|TRBV5-1|TRBD2|few
TGCGCCAGCAGCTTGGTGGGACTAGCGGACCTCTACAATGAGCAGTTCTTC
CASSLVGLADLYNEQFF
>TRBJ1-1|TRBV9|-|-
TGTGCCAGCAGAGAGGTCCGGGCGGGGGCTGAAGCTTTCTTT
CASREVRAGAEAFF
>TRBJ2-1|TRBV10-3|TRBD1|few
TGTGCCACCGACGGGACAGGGAAAATGTACAATGAGCAGTTCTTC
CATDGTGKMYNEQFF
>TRBJ2-6|TRBV3-1|TRBD1|-
TGTGCCAGCAGCTTCCGGGACAGGGATTTCTCTGGGGCCAACGTCCTGACTTTC
CASSFRDRDFSGANVLTF
>TRBJ1-3|TRBV6-5|-|-
TGTGCCAGCAGTTACTCGACTCCGGGACAAAACTCTGGAAACACCATATATTTT
CASSYSTPGQNSGNTIYF
>TRBJ2-1|TRBV11-2|-|many
TGTGCCAGCAGCTTACTGGACAGCTCATACAATGAGCAGTTCTTC
CASSLLDSSYNEQFF
>TRBJ2-5|TRBV18|-|many
TGTGCCAGCTCACCAGACCAAGAGACCCAGTACTTC
CASSPDQETQYF
>TRBJ2-5|TRBV19|-|-
TGTGCCAGTAGTAGAAGATCCGGGACTGGCGAGACCCAGTACTTC
CASSRRSGTGETQYF
>TRBJ1-1|TRBV14|-|many
TGTGCCAGCAGCCAAGTAGGAGGGGGGCCGAACACTGAAGCTTTCTTT
CASSQVGGGPNTEAFF
>TRBJ2-5|TRBV5-5|TRBD1|few
TGTGCCAGCAGCAATCTGTCCCCAGGGGGCTTTGAGACCCAGTACTTC
CASSNLSPGGFETQYF
>TRBJ2-7|TRBV20-1|TRBD2|few
TGCAGTGCTAGAGATTGGGGAGCGGGGGGGCTCGAGCAGTACTTC
CSARDWGAGGLEQYF
>TRBJ2-7|TRBV6-5|-|-
TGTGCCAGCAGTTATCGGGGGACATTCTCCTACGAGCAGTACTTC
CASSYRGTFSYEQYF
>TRBJ2-2|TRBV27|-|many
TGTGCCAGCAGTTTTCAGGGAGGTACCGGGGAGCTGTTTTTT
CASSFQGGTGELFF
>TRBJ1-2|TRBV25-1|TRBD1|-
TGTGCCAGCAGTGATGACAGGGGACAGGGGTCTGGCTACACCTTC
CASSDDRGQGSGYTF
>TRBJ1-2|TRBV3-1|TRBD1|many
TGTGCCAGCAGCCAACGGGACAGCAACTATGGCTACACCTTC
CASSQRDSNYGYTF
>TRBJ2-2|TRBV10-1|-|few
TGCGCCAGCAGTGATGTGTTCACCGGGGAGCTGTTTTTT
CASSDVFTGELFF
>TRBJ2-2|TRBV11-2|TRBD2|few
TGTGCCAGCAGCTTATTTAGCGGGGGCGCGAACACCGGGGAGCTGTTTTTT
CASSLFSGGANTGELFF
>TRBJ1-6|TRBV5-1|-|many
TGCGCCAGCAGCTTGGCGGGGAGGTCACCCCTCCACTTT
CASSLAGRSPLHF
>TRBJ1-5|TRBV6-5|TRBD1|-
TGTGCCAGCAGTTCGGCGACAGGGGTTGGCAGTCAGCCCCAGCATTTT
CASSSATGVGSQPQHF